This T cell receptor (beta chain) was sequenced during a study of T-cell reconstitution after alpha-beta-depleted transplantation in children. The TCRbeta library was prepared with unique molecular identifiers. TCRdb independently ran MiXCR on the PCR reads; one entry per CDR3 protein. The sample shows more than 200,000 distinct CDR3 sequences, about 25% of them seen only once. This CDR3 has 17 amino acids. The V gene's germline CDR1 is DFQATT and CDR2 SNEGSKA (reference sequence). The V gene end was trimmed by 1 base and the J gene end by 0 bases; junction bases not matched to a gene: 11. The input for sequencing was PBMCs, taken before TCRalphabeta/CD19-depleted stem cell transplant. The chain links TRBV20-1 to TRBJ2-7; TRBD2 agrees at 8 bases. The TCR was taken from a girl under 10 years old with Fanconi anemia, due to receive a stem cell transplant. The CDR3 bases are TGCAGTGCTAGAGGAAAAATCTTAGCGGGAAGCTCCTACGAGCAGTACTTC. Translating gives CSARGKILAGSSYEQYF.